There are a few counts of the clone carrying this T cell receptor beta chain. Antigen: not known. The CDR3 spans 15 residues. V lost 6 bases, J lost 10 bases, and 8 bases stayed unmatched. This sample stems from a study of T-cell memory formation after mild COVID-19. Study background: The study found TCR clusters largely donor specific.

Notes on the study in general: Chiefly within CM and EM were the contracting CD4+ clones; CD8+ ones were within EMRA. While clones contracting from day 15 to 85 were balanced between CD4 and CD8, later expanders leaned CD4+.

A 5'RACE reaction primed in the constant segment made cDNA libraries of TCR alpha and TCR beta, and these carried sample barcodes and UMIs. One entry per CDR3 protein results from TCRdb running MiXCR on the 5' RACE reads. The sample has under 450,000 distinct CDR3 sequences; about 20% are singletons. The receptor was derived from a man aged 18 to 29 who had mild COVID-19 (a few samples of this study predate the infection). Cell type and time point are not known. The sample comprised PBMCs or a T cell subset sorted from them (not recorded which). The chain recombines TRBV12-3 or TRBV12-4 with TRBJ2-1; 14 positions agree with TRBD2. CDR3 sequence reads: CASRLTSGGAAEQFF. DNA for the CDR3: TGTGCCAGCAGACTGACTAGCGGGGGGGCCGCGGAGCAGTTCTTC.